This TCR beta chain was obtained from a study of early T cells in non-severe SARS-CoV-2 infection. Study-level information: The sequenced material was bulk RNA from unsorted whole blood, and its chains were unpaired. General study findings and limits: VDJdb matches were skewed toward anti-spike CD8 T cell responses.

Individual cDNA molecules received unique molecular identifiers during library preparation. MiXCR, run by TCRdb on the 5' RACE reads, gives a single entry per CDR3 protein. This table has roughly 38,000 distinct CDR3 sequences, 5% to 6% appearing once. This clonotype appeared many times. Its antigen is not known. Per the germline V gene, CDR1 is GTSNPN and CDR2 is SVGIG (reference sequence). This CDR3 spans 15 amino acids. V lost 1 base and J lost 7, with 14 bases in between. The sequence derives from an adult who was a healthcare worker with PCR-confirmed SARS-CoV-2 infection or an uninfected control (not recorded which). Sequences were obtained from whole blood. The chain employs TRBV30 and TRBJ1-6; weak D call: TRBD1 (5 bases). This CDR3 is CAWSGRGRKNSPLHF. In DNA, the CDR3 is TGTGCCTGGAGTGGGCGGGGACGTAAGAATTCACCCCTCCACTTT.